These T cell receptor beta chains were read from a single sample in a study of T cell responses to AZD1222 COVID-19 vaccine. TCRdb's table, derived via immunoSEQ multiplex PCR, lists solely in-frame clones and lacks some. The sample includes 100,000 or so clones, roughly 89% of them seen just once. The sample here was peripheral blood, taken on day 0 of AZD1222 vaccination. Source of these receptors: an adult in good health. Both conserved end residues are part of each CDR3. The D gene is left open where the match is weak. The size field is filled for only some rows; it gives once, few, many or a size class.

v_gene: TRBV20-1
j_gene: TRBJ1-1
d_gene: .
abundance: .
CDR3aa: CSARALSEAFF
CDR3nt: TGCAGTGCTAGAGCTTTGAGTGAAGCTTTCTTT

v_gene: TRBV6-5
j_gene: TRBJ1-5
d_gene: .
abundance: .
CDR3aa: CASSLWGGGEQPQHF
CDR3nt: TGTGCCAGCAGCCTTTGGGGAGGGGGGGAACAGCCCCAGCATTTT

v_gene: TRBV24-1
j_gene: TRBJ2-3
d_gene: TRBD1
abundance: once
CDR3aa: CATSDFRQGAQYF
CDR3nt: TGTGCCACCAGTGATTTCAGACAGGGTGCGCAGTATTTT

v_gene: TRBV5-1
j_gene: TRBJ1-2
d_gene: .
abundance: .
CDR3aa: CASSLNPGASYGYTF
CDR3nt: TGCGCCAGCAGCTTGAATCCGGGTGCAAGTTATGGCTACACCTTC

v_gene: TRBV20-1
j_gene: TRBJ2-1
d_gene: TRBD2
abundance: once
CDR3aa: CSASRLAGAPKQFF
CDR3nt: TGCAGTGCTAGTAGGCTAGCGGGGGCCCCTAAGCAGTTCTTC

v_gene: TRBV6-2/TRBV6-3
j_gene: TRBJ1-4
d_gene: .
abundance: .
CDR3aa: CASSSEKLGPGKLFF
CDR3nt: TGTGCCAGCAGTTCCGAAAAATTGGGCCCGGGAAAACTGTTTTTT

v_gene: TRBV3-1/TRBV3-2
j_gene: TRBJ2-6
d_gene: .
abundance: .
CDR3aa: CASSQERWGLGANVLTF
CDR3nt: TGTGCCAGCAGCCAAGAAAGATGGGGGCTTGGGGCCAACGTCCTGACTTTC

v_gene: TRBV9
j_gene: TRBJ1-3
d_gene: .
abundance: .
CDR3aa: CASSASKGVDRYSGNTIYF
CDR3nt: TGTGCCAGCAGCGCATCGAAAGGGGTCGACAGATACTCTGGAAACACCATATATTTT

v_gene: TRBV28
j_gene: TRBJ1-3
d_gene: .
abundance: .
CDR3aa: CASSLAGHSSGNTIYF
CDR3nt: TGTGCCAGCAGTTTGGCGGGACACTCTTCTGGAAACACCATATATTTT

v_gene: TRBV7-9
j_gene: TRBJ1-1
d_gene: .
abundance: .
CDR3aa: CASSLWGDPEAFF
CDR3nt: TGTGCCAGCAGCTTATGGGGAGACCCTGAAGCTTTCTTT

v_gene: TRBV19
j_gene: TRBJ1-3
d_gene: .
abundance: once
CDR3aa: CASSQNRVTGNTIYF
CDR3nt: TGTGCCAGTAGTCAAAACAGGGTAACTGGAAACACCATATATTTT

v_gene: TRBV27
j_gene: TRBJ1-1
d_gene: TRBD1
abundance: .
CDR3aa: CASSLTRGRFGWAEAFF
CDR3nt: TGTGCCAGCAGTTTAACCAGGGGGCGCTTCGGGTGGGCTGAAGCTTTCTTT

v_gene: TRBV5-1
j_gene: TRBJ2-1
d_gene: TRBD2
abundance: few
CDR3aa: CASRTGLAGLDEQFF
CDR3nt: TGCGCCAGCAGGACCGGACTAGCGGGGCTGGATGAGCAGTTCTTC

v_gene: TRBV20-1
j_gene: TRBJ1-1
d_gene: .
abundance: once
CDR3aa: CSASSGRGNTEAFF
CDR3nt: TGCAGTGCTAGTTCGGGCCGAGGGAACACTGAAGCTTTCTTT

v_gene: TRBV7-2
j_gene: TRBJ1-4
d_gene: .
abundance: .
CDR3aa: CANSLVIGAEKLFF
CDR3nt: TGTGCCAACAGCTTAGTTATTGGGGCGGAAAAACTGTTTTTT

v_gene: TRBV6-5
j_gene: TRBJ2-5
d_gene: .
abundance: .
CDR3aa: CASSTGIRETQYF
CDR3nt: TGTGCCAGCAGTACAGGGATCAGGGAGACCCAGTACTTC

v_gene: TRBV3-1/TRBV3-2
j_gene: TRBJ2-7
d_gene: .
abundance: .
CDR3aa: CASSLTRGYEQYF
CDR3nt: TGTGCCAGCAGCCTTACGAGGGGGTACGAGCAGTACTTC

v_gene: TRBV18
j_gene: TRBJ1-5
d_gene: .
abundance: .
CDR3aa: CASSQDVSGPQHF
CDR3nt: TGTGCCAGCTCCCAAGACGTCTCCGGGCCCCAGCATTTT

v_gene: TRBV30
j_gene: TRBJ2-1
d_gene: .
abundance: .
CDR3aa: CAGRSGSSYNEQFF
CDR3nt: TGTGCCGGTCGCTCGGGGAGCTCCTACAATGAGCAGTTCTTC

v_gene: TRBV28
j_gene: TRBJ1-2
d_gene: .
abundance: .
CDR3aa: CASSLPQHYGYTF
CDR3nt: TGTGCCAGCAGTTTACCCCAGCACTATGGCTACACCTTC

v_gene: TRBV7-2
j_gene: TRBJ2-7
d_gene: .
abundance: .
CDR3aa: CASSGQSPVYEQYF
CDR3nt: TGTGCCAGCAGCGGACAGTCCCCGGTCTACGAGCAGTACTTC

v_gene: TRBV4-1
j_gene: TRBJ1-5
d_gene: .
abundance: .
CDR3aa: CASSQELDQPQHF
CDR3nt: TGCGCCAGCAGCCAAGAACTAGATCAGCCCCAGCATTTT

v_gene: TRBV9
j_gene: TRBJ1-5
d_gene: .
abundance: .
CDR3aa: CASGGIGNQPQHF
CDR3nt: TGTGCCAGCGGGGGTATTGGCAATCAGCCCCAGCATTTT

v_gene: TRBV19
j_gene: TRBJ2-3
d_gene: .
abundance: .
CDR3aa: CASSIGGHTDTQYF
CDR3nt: TGTGCCAGTAGTATCGGCGGACACACAGATACGCAGTATTTT

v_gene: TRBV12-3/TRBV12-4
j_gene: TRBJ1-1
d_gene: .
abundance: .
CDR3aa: CASSQWDTEAFF
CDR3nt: TGTGCCAGCAGTCAGTGGGACACTGAAGCTTTCTTT

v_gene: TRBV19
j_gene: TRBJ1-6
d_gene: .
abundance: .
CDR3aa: CASSTTGNSPLHF
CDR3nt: TGTGCCAGTAGTACCACAGGGAATTCACCCCTCCACTTT

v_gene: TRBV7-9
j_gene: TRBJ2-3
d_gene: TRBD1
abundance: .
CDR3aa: CASSLDRDSITDTQYF
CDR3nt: TGTGCCAGCAGCTTAGACCGGGACAGCATCACAGATACGCAGTATTTT

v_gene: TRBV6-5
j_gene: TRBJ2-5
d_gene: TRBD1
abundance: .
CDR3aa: CASSTNRGRETQYF
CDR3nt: TGTGCCAGCAGTACGAACAGGGGGCGGGAGACCCAGTACTTC

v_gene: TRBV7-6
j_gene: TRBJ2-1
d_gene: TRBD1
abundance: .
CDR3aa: CASSPLTGSYNEQFF
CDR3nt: TGTGCCAGCAGCCCGCTGACAGGGTCCTACAATGAGCAGTTCTTC

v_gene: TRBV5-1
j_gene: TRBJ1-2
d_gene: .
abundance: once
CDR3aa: CASSRGAGRTSGYTF
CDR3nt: TGCGCCAGCAGCCGGGGGGCAGGGCGAACTAGCGGCTACACCTTC

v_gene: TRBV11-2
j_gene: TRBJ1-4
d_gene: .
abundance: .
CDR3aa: CASSLVDIRLFF
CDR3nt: TGTGCCAGCAGCTTAGTTGACATTCGCCTGTTTTTT

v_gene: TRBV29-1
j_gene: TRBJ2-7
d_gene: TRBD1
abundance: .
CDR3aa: CSVDGTGGDSSYEQYF
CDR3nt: TGCAGCGTTGACGGGACAGGGGGCGATTCCTCCTACGAGCAGTACTTC

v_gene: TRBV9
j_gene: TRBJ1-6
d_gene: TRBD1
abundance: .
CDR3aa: CASSGTGHDQPLHF
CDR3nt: TGTGCCAGCAGCGGGACAGGGCACGATCAGCCCCTCCACTTT

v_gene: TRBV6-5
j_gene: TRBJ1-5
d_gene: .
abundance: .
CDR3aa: CASGAGTDSLPQHF
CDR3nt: TGTGCCAGTGGGGCCGGGACCGACTCATTGCCCCAGCATTTT

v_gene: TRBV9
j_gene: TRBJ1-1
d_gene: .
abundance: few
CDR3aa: CASSVAPAAMNTEAFF
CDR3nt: TGTGCCAGCAGCGTAGCCCCGGCAGCAATGAACACTGAAGCTTTCTTT

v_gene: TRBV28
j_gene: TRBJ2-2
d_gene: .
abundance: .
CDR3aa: CASSPSRGARFPLNTGELFF
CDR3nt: TGTGCCAGCAGCCCATCAAGGGGGGCGCGGTTCCCCCTGAACACCGGGGAGCTGTTTTTT

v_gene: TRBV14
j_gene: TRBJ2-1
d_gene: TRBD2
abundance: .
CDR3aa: CASSLFETSGGASRQFF
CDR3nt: TGTGCCAGCAGCCTTTTTGAGACTAGCGGGGGGGCCAGTAGGCAGTTCTTC

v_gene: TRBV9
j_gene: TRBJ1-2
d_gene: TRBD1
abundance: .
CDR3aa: CASSKGQDVYGYTF
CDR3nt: TGTGCCAGCAGCAAAGGACAGGACGTCTATGGCTACACCTTC

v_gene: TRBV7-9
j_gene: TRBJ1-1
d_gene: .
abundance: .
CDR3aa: CASSPTFGNTEAFF
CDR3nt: TGTGCCAGCAGCCCGACATTCGGAAACACTGAAGCTTTCTTT

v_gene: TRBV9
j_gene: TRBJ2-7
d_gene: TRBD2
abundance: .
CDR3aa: CASSPAGGSYEQYF
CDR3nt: TGTGCCAGCAGCCCAGCGGGGGGCTCCTACGAGCAGTACTTC

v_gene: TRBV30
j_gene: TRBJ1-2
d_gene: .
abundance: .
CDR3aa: CAWSVGAPYGYTF
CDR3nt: TGTGCCTGGAGTGTAGGGGCACCATATGGCTACACCTTC

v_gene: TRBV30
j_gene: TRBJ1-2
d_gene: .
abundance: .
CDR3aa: CAWSVLGYGYTF
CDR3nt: TGTGCCTGGAGTGTATTGGGCTATGGCTACACCTTC

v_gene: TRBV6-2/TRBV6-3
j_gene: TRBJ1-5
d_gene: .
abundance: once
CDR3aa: CASSPSWGRTNQPQHF
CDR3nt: TGTGCCAGCAGCCCTTCTTGGGGGAGGACGAATCAGCCCCAGCATTTT

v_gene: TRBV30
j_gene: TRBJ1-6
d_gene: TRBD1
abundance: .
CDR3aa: CAWRTGDNSPLHF
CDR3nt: TGTGCCTGGAGGACAGGGGACAATTCACCCCTCCACTTT

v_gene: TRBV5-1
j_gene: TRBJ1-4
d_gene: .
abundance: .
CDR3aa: CASSLVTGNNEKLFF
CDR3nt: TGCGCCAGCAGCTTGGTGACCGGTAATAATGAAAAACTGTTTTTT

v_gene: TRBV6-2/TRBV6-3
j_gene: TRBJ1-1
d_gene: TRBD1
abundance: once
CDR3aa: CASSPIRTGGRTEAFF
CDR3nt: TGTGCCAGCAGTCCGATAAGGACAGGGGGGCGCACTGAAGCTTTCTTT

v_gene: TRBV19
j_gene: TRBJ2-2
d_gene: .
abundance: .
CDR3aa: CASSLIQPSRATGELFF
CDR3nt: TGTGCCAGTAGTCTTATACAGCCTTCCCGGGCCACCGGGGAGCTGTTTTTT

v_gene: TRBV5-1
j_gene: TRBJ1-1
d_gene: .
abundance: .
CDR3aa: CASSLQGWGTEAFF
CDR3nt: TGCGCCAGCAGCTTGCAGGGTTGGGGCACTGAAGCTTTCTTT

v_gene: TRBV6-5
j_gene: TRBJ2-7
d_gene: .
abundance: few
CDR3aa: CASSSIPGRGDDEQYF
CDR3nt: TGTGCCAGCAGTTCCATCCCGGGAAGGGGGGATGACGAGCAGTACTTC

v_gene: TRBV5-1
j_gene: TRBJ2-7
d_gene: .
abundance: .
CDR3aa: CASRLALSYEQYF
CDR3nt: TGCGCCAGCAGACTAGCTCTCTCCTACGAGCAGTACTTC

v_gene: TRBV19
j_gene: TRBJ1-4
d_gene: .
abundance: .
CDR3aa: CASSPRDITLEKLFF
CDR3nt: TGTGCCAGTAGTCCCCGGGACATAACCTTGGAAAAACTGTTTTTT